One sample yielded the 11 T cell receptor beta chains listed below, sequenced in a study of blood T cell repertoires in COVID-19. The repertoire was sequenced with immunoSEQ multiplex PCR; TCRdb's copy has only in-frame clones and lacks some. Here the sample spans roughly 100,000 clones, about 76% being singletons. Sequenced input: peripheral blood. The receptors were sampled from a woman aged 80 or older with acute or convalescent COVID-19.

J is TRBJ1-1 and V is TRBV5-5, with 9 bases lining up with TRBD1. The ends lost 8 bases at V and 0 bases at J; junction bases unmatched: 2. CDR3 length: 13 residues. CDR1 and CDR2 (germline): SGHKS, YYEKEE (reference sequence). The CDR3 region is CASDRGVNTEAFF. In DNA, the CDR3 is TGTGCCAGTGACAGGGGGGTGAACACTGAAGCTTTCTTT.

The genes are TRBV10-3 and TRBJ1-1; weak D call: TRBD1 (5 bases). Germline CDR1 reads ENHRY; CDR2 reads SYGVKD. Trimming took off 6 bases at V and 1 base at J, with 12 bases between the two ends. The CDR3 loop spans 14 amino acids. CDR3 nucleotide sequence: TGTGCCATCAGATCCACAGGCAAGAACACTGAAGCTTTCTTT. Its translation is CAIRSTGKNTEAFF.

This sequence joins TRBV27 and TRBJ2-7; D might be TRBD2 (6 bases). CDR3 size: 15 residues. Germline loops: CDR1 MNHEY, CDR2 SMNVEV (reference sequence). V lost 5 bases to trimming and J lost 0 bases, with 14 bases between them. CDR3 loop: CASSAEGSASYEQYF. Written as DNA, the CDR3 is TGTGCCAGCAGTGCGGAGGGGTCAGCCTCCTACGAGCAGTACTTC.

This clone was observed many times. The genes are TRBV2 and TRBJ1-1; D gene uncertain. V was pared by 6 bases and J by 10 bases, with 12 bases between. This CDR3 region has 11 residues. CDR1 is SNHLY and CDR2 is FYNNEI in the germline V gene. The CDR3 nucleotides read TGTGCCAGCAGCTCCGGGTGGAGAGCTTTCTTT. Translating it yields CASSSGWRAFF. Full variable domain (remainder filled in from reference TRBV2 and TRBJ1-1): EPEVTQTPSHQVTQMGQEVILRCVPISNHLYFYWYRQILGQKVEFLVSFYNNEISEKSEIFDDQFSVERPDGSNFTLKIRSTKLEDSAMYFCASSSGWRAFFGQGTRLTVV.

The chain links TRBV6-2 or TRBV6-3 to TRBJ2-2, with 7 bases fitting TRBD2. Germline CDR1 is MNHEY and CDR2 is SVGEGT. The CDR3 sequence is 16 residues long. V was clipped by 2 bases and J by 1 base; unmatched bases: 4. The CDR3 DNA reads as TGTGCCAGCAGTTACCAAAAGCGGGGGAACACCGGGGAGCTGTTTTTT. This sequence encodes CASSYQKRGNTGELFF.

The V call is TRBV18, the J call TRBJ1-2; D ambiguous. The CDR3 loop spans 12 amino acids. V shed 3 bases and J shed 6 bases, with 8 bases lying between them. CDR1 is KGHSH and CDR2 is LQKENI in the germline V gene. The CDR3, as DNA: TGTGCCAGCTCACCTGGCCTCCATGGCTACACCTTC. It specifies CASSPGLHGYTF.

J is TRBJ1-1 and V is TRBV7-2; D is ambiguous. Trimming took 6 bases from V and 1 from J, leaving 9 bases between them. The CDR3 has 13 residues. From germline, CDR1 is SGHTA and CDR2 FQGNSA. As DNA, the CDR3 is TGTGCCAGCAGTCAACACCGGAACACTGAAGCTTTCTTT. Residues: CASSQHRNTEAFF.

V usage is TRBV11-1 and J usage is TRBJ1-5; TRBD1 matches at 10 bases. This CDR3 comprises 13 residues. Losses at the gene ends were 5 bases for V and 6 bases for J; bases not matched to a gene: 1. CDR1 and CDR2 (germline): SGHAT, FQDESV (reference sequence). The CDR3 nucleotides are TGTGCCAGCAGCCGGGACAGGGGTCAGCCCCAGCATTTT. It encodes CASSRDRGQPQHF.

The V call is TRBV6-2 or TRBV6-3, the J call TRBJ1-5, with 9 nucleotides matching TRBD1. This CDR3 is 18 amino acids long. The germline V gene has CDR1 MNHEY and CDR2 SVGEGT. Losses at the gene ends were 2 bases for V and 11 bases for J; bases not matched to a gene: 19. The CDR3 here is CASSYEGQGGGRARSQHF. The CDR3 DNA sequence: TGTGCCAGCAGTTACGAGGGACAGGGCGGAGGACGCGCTCGGTCCCAGCATTTT.

The chain joins TRBV4-2 to TRBJ2-2; TRBD2 matches at 7 bases. The CDR3 consists of 18 residues. The germline V gene has CDR1 LGHNA and CDR2 YNFKEQ. The junction had 10 bases not matched to a gene; V was cut back by 3 bases and J by 0 bases. The CDR3 region is CASSHTSAMTTNTGELFF. The CDR3 nucleotides read TGTGCCAGCAGCCATACTAGCGCCATGACTACGAACACCGGGGAGCTGTTTTTT.

The V call is TRBV7-2, the J call TRBJ2-1; 7 bases align to TRBD2. The CDR3 runs to 16 residues. Germline V gene lookup returns CDR1 SGHTA and CDR2 FQGNSA. The V and J ends lost 2 bases and 0 bases, in that order; junction bases with no gene match: 4. The CDR3 reads CASSLTGGHSYNEQFF. CDR3 bases: TGTGCCAGCAGCTTAACGGGGGGTCACTCCTACAATGAGCAGTTCTTC.